This T cell receptor (beta chain) was identified during a study of cytomegalovirus exposure and HLA in healthy donors. Study-level points and caveats: In vitro work confirmed that three CMV-associated chains recognize CMV antigens. The investigators catalogued some 150 TCR beta chains as cytomegalovirus-associated.

In regard to this clone: What it binds is unknown.

13 Jbeta primers and 60 Vbeta primers were used for the PCR. The assay was immunoSEQ multiplex PCR, and TCRdb's table has in-frame clones only and misses some. The sample lists around 200,000 clones, approximately 84% occurring once. V dropped 6 bases and J dropped 8; count of bases not matched to a gene: 6. The CDR3 has 12 amino acids. CDR1 and CDR2 (germline): LNHDA, SQIVND (reference sequence). This clonotype originated in a woman in her forties in good health and CMV-seronegative. The material sequenced was PBMCs. This chain connects TRBV19 to TRBJ1-1; TRBD1 aligns across 7 bases. The chain's CDR3 is CASRLGQTEAFF. DNA of the CDR3: TGTGCCAGTAGGCTGGGACAGACCGAAGCTTTCTTT.